Following are 23 T cell receptor beta chains from one sample sequenced in a study of T cell responses to AZD1222 COVID-19 vaccine. Generated by immunoSEQ multiplex PCR, the TCRdb table keeps only in-frame clones and is missing some. The table has fewer than 120,000 clones, roughly 92% seen once. Specimen: peripheral blood, collected 28 days after the second AZD1222 dose. The receptors were gathered from an adult who received the AZD1222 COVID-19 vaccine.

The chain is built from TRBV28 and TRBJ2-7; D is perhaps TRBD2 (6 bases). This CDR3 has 16 residues. Trimming stripped 5 bases from V and 0 bases from J, with 17 bases between. Germline V gives CDR1 MDHEN, CDR2 SYDVKM. In DNA form, the CDR3 reads TGTGCCAGCAGTCCCCACCCGGGACTCGGCTCCTACGAGCAGTACTTC. It is translated as CASSPHPGLGSYEQYF.

The J gene is TRBJ1-5, the V gene TRBV6-5; D not resolved. The germline V and J ends were trimmed by 2 bases and 7 bases, with 9 bases remaining between them. The CDR3 consists of 13 residues. CDR1 and CDR2 from the germline V gene are MNHEY and SVGAGI. CDR3 residues: CASSYGPGQPQHF. The CDR3 bases are TGTGCCAGCAGTTACGGACCCGGGCAGCCCCAGCATTTT.

The chain combines TRBV5-1 with TRBJ2-2; 9 nucleotides agree with TRBD1. Germline V CDR1 and CDR2: SGHRS, YFSETQ. This CDR3 has 14 amino acids. Losses at the gene ends were 10 bases for V and 4 bases for J; bases not matched to a gene: 8. CDR3 coding DNA: TGCGCCTCTCGGGGACAGGGTCTCACCGGGGAGCTGTTTTTT. Translation: CASRGQGLTGELFF.

The CDR3 nucleotides are TGTGCCAGCAGCTTAGATCGGCAGGGTCCCGGGGAGCTGTTTTTT. Translated: CASSLDRQGPGELFF. The rearrangement links TRBV13 to TRBJ2-2, with D possibly TRBD1 on 5 matching bases. CDR1 and CDR2 from the germline V gene are PRHDT and FYEKMQ (reference sequence). The CDR3 runs 15 residues. With 1 base removed from V and 6 bases from J, the gap between germline ends came to 12 bases.

The J gene is TRBJ2-7, the V gene TRBV7-6, with 11 bases matching TRBD1. The junction had 4 bases not matched to a gene; V was cut back by 0 bases and J by 3 bases. This CDR3 has 16 residues. CDR1 and CDR2 (germline): SGHVS, FNYEAQ. As DNA, the CDR3 is TGTGCCAGCAGCTTAGCGCCCGGGACAGGGGGCTACGAGCAGTACTTC. It is translated as CASSLAPGTGGYEQYF.

The chain is built from TRBV19 and TRBJ1-4; unclear D gene. The germline V gene has CDR1 LNHDA and CDR2 SQIVND (reference sequence). This CDR3 has 14 residues. Trimming took 4 bases from V and 4 from J, leaving 10 bases between them. The CDR3 loop is CASSTRDSNEKLFF. The CDR3 nucleotides are TGTGCCAGTAGTACTAGGGATAGTAATGAAAAACTGTTTTTT.

The chain uses TRBV11-2 and TRBJ1-6; D might be TRBD1 (5 bases). Germline V gene sequence: CDR1 SGHAT, CDR2 FQNNGV. V lost 1 base and J 6 bases, leaving 10 bases between the germline ends. This CDR3 comprises 15 residues. The DNA for the CDR3 is TGTGCCAGCAGCTTAGTGGGGCGGAGTAATTCACCCCTCCACTTT. Its protein product is CASSLVGRSNSPLHF.

The chain is built from TRBV3-1 (or the pseudogene TRBV3-2) and TRBJ1-1; TRBD1 aligns across 7 bases. This CDR3 contains 16 residues. Germline assignment: CDR1 LGHDT and CDR2 YNNKEL (reference sequence). After removal of 0 bases from V and 4 bases from J, the junction contained 8 bases not matched to a gene. This chain's CDR3 is CASSQENRGGSTEAFF. CDR3 nucleotides: TGTGCCAGCAGCCAAGAAAACAGGGGCGGTAGCACTGAAGCTTTCTTT.

The chain has TRBV9 and TRBJ1-6; tentative D call: TRBD1 (5 bases). CDR1 is SGDLS, CDR2 YYNGEE, per germline. The CDR3 contains 16 residues. V was cut by 0 bases and J by 6 bases, with 13 bases left in between. CDR3 in DNA: TGTGCCAGCAGCGTAGGGGGGACTAGAGGTAATTCACCCCTCCACTTT. This sequence encodes CASSVGGTRGNSPLHF.

The chain joins TRBV5-6 to TRBJ2-7; 9 bases line up with TRBD1. CDR3 length equals 14 residues. V was clipped by 4 bases and J by 6 bases; unmatched bases: 8. Germline V gene sequence: CDR1 SGHDT, CDR2 YYEEEE. The CDR3 reads CASSRGTGRVEQYF. For the CDR3, the DNA is TGTGCCAGCAGCAGGGGGACAGGGCGGGTCGAGCAGTACTTC. Complete variable domain (other parts from reference TRBV5-6 and TRBJ2-7): DAGVTQSPTHLIKTRGQQVTLRCSPKSGHDTVSWYQQALGQGPQFIFQYYEEEERQRGNFPDRFSGHQFPNYSSELNVNALLLGDSALYLCASSRGTGRVEQYFGPGTRLTVT.

The rearrangement joins TRBV2 to TRBJ2-7; 13 bases match TRBD2. The CDR3 sequence is 17 residues long. V dropped 7 bases and J dropped 0; count of bases not matched to a gene: 9. From germline, CDR1 is SNHLY and CDR2 FYNNEI. The CDR3 coding sequence is TGTGCCAGCACGGTCGGACTAGCGGGGGATTCCTCCTACGAGCAGTACTTC. Translation gives CASTVGLAGDSSYEQYF.

V is TRBV4-1 and J is TRBJ2-3, with TRBD2 matching over 11 bases. Germline trimming cut 1 base from V and 6 bases from J; bases unmatched to any gene: 9. The CDR3 sequence is 17 residues long. From germline, CDR1 is MGHRA and CDR2 YSYEKL. The CDR3 is CASSQALAGGPWDTQYF. For the CDR3, the DNA is TGCGCCAGCAGCCAAGCCTTAGCGGGGGGGCCTTGGGATACGCAGTATTTT.

Regarding this clone: The junction shows a germline mismatch at one end, possibly a read error. The chain carries TRBV5-6 and TRBJ1-2; no clear D. Looked up from germline, CDR1 is SGHDT and CDR2 is YYEEEE. The CDR3 has 12 amino acids. In DNA, the CDR3 is TGTGCCAGCAACTTAGTGGACTACGGCTACACCTTC. This translates into CASNLVDYGYTF.

Details on this clone: Other nucleotide sequences in the sample specify the same CDR3. V gene TRBV10-3 combines with J gene TRBJ1-1, with 10 positions matching TRBD1. The germline CDR1 and CDR2 sequences are ENHRY and SYGVKD. The CDR3 spans 14 residues. With 4 bases clipped from V and 1 base from J, the junction kept 0 bases outside the gene matches. CDR3 sequence: CAISGDRGNTEAFF. CDR3 DNA: TGTGCCATCAGTGGGGACAGGGGGAACACTGAAGCTTTCTTT.

This chain links TRBV7-2 with TRBJ2-4, with 8 nucleotides matching TRBD2. Germline CDR1 reads SGHTA; CDR2 reads FQGNSA. The CDR3 has 16 amino acids. The V segment lost 0 bases and the J segment 5 bases; nucleotides outside the gene matches: 6. The CDR3 reads CASSLASVAGQNIQYF. The CDR3 DNA reads TGTGCCAGCAGCTTAGCCAGCGTAGCGGGGCAAAACATTCAGTACTTC.

The chain is built from TRBV6-1 and TRBJ1-1; D gene unclear. V lost 2 bases, J lost 11 bases, and 15 bases lay in between. The CDR3 length is 13 residues. Germline V gene lookup returns CDR1 MNHNS and CDR2 SASEGT. The CDR3 protein is CASSESDLGTAFF. The CDR3 coding sequence is TGTGCCAGCAGTGAATCCGACCTGGGTACGGCTTTCTTT.

The CDR3 sequence: CASSPRGGAMVNTEAFF. DNA of the CDR3: TGTGCCAGCAGCCCCCGGGGGGGGGCAATGGTGAACACTGAAGCTTTCTTT. The chain is built from TRBV5-5 and TRBJ1-1, with TRBD1 as a possible D gene (6 bases). The germline V gene encodes CDR1 SGHKS and CDR2 YYEKEE (reference sequence). V was shortened by 4 bases and J by 0 bases, with 19 bases between the two germline ends. The length of the CDR3 is 17 residues.

The J gene is TRBJ2-3, the V gene TRBV19; 14 bases are shared with TRBD2. V shed 9 bases and J 4 bases; nucleotides not matched to a gene: 12. This CDR3 spans 17 amino acids. Germline V gene data show CDR1 as LNHDA and CDR2 as SQIVND (reference sequence). The DNA for the CDR3 is TGTGCCAGCCAGACTAGCGGGGGGGCGACAGGGGCAGATACGCAGTATTTT. Encoded protein: CASQTSGGATGADTQYF.

This chain connects TRBV7-2 to TRBJ2-7; 9 bases agree with TRBD2. The V gene's germline CDR1 is SGHTA and CDR2 FQGNSA. The CDR3 runs 13 residues. V dropped 2 bases and J dropped 5; count of bases not matched to a gene: 1. The CDR3 bases are TGTGCCAGCAGCTTAAGCGGGGGGAACGAGCAGTACTTC. Translated, it gives CASSLSGGNEQYF.

This chain joins TRBV7-2 and TRBJ2-4; 7 bases are a match to TRBD2. Germline CDR1 SGHTA, CDR2 FQGNSA. CDR3 length: 14 residues. Trimming cost V 0 bases and J 4 bases; bases outside gene matches: 0. The CDR3 nucleotides are TGTGCCAGCAGCTTAGCGGGGGGGAAAAACATTCAGTACTTC. It encodes CASSLAGGKNIQYF.

The V and J genes are TRBV7-2 and TRBJ2-2; D might be TRBD1 or TRBD2, each matching 5 bases. Trimming pared 8 bases from V and 3 bases from J, leaving 22 bases between. CDR3 size: 17 residues. Germline V CDR1 and CDR2: SGHTA, FQGNSA. This CDR3 is CASAPPLGTVHTGELFF. CDR3 in DNA: TGTGCCAGCGCCCCCCCTCTGGGGACGGTGCACACCGGGGAGCTGTTTTTT.

This clone was seen only a few times. The chain joins TRBV7-9 to TRBJ1-1; D ambiguous. This CDR3 has 12 residues. The germline V gene has CDR1 SEHNR and CDR2 FQNEAQ (reference sequence). The ends were cut back, 5 bases at V and 2 bases at J, with 6 bases in the middle. The CDR3 sequence: CASSQLNTEAFF. Here the CDR3 DNA reads TGTGCCAGCAGCCAGCTCAACACTGAAGCTTTCTTT.

J is TRBJ1-2 and V is TRBV11-2; D remains ambiguous. The CDR3 runs 13 residues. CDR1 SGHAT and CDR2 FQNNGV come from the germline V gene. The V end lost 5 bases, the J end lost 5 bases, and 12 bases lay between the germline ends. CDR3 bases: TGTGCCAGCAGCCAACCCGACGATTATGGCTACACCTTC. It translates to CASSQPDDYGYTF. The variable domain in full, with the rest retrieved from reference TRBV11-2 and TRBJ1-2, is EAGVAQSPRYKIIEKRQSVAFWCNPISGHATLYWYQQILGQGPKLLIQFQNNGVVDDSQLPKDRFSAERLKGVDSTLKIQPAKLEDSAVYLCASSQPDDYGYTFGSGTRLTVV.